A selection of T cell receptor beta chains follows, all from one sample in a study of blood T cell repertoires in COVID-19. Produced via immunoSEQ multiplex PCR; TCRdb's table is partial and in-frame only. Here the sample spans around 400,000 clones, 70% to 90% being singletons. The material sequenced was PBMCs or T cells enriched from blood (not recorded which). The receptors here all came from a young woman who had been exposed to COVID-19. Both conserved end residues are part of each CDR3. The D gene is left open where the match is weak. The size of a clone is reported for some rows only, either as once, few or many, or as a class for expanded clones.

>TRBJ2-7|TRBV11-2|TRBD2|NA
TGTGCCAGCAGCAGACTAGCGGAACCCGTACCCTACGAGCAGTACTTC
CASSRLAEPVPYEQYF
>TRBJ2-7|TRBV7-9|TRBD1|once
TGTGCCAGCAGCTTCGGACAGGGGTACGAGCAGTACTTC
CASSFGQGYEQYF
>TRBJ2-4|TRBV5-1|NA|NA
TGCGCCAGCAGCTTGGGAGGGTTTAACATTCAGTACTTC
CASSLGGFNIQYF
>TRBJ1-5|TRBV28|TRBD1|once
TGTGCCAGCAGCCCACGACAGGGGGGGAATCAGCCCCAGCATTTT
CASSPRQGGNQPQHF
>TRBJ2-2|TRBV4-2|TRBD2|NA
TGTGCCAGCAGCCAAGAGGGAGGGGCCACTACCGGGGAGCTGTTTTTT
CASSQEGGATTGELFF
>TRBJ1-5|TRBV28|NA|NA
TGTGCCAGCAGTTCTTTACAGGGTAGCAATCAGCCCCAGCATTTT
CASSSLQGSNQPQHF
>TRBJ2-5|TRBV21-1|NA|NA
TGTGCCAGCAGCAAACCGGGACAGACAACCTTCCAAGAGACCCAGTACTTC
CASSKPGQTTFQETQYF
>TRBJ1-2|TRBV5-1|NA|NA
TGCGCCAGCAGCTTGCAGGGGTCTTTCCGGAACTATGGCTACACCTTC
CASSLQGSFRNYGYTF
>TRBJ2-1|TRBV9|TRBD2|NA
TGTGCCAGCAGCGTACGACTAGCGGGGAGCCACAATGAGCAGTTCTTC
CASSVRLAGSHNEQFF
>TRBJ2-1|TRBV27|NA|NA
TGTGCCAGCAGTTACAGGGCAGGTGGGGATGAGCAGTTCTTC
CASSYRAGGDEQFF
>TRBJ2-3|TRBV7-2|TRBD1|NA
TGTGCCAGCAGCTCTGGACAGGCGAATACGCAGTATTTT
CASSSGQANTQYF
>TRBJ2-7|TRBV18|TRBD1|NA
TGTGCCAGCTCACCACCGGGACAGGTGTCCGACGAGCAGTACTTC
CASSPPGQVSDEQYF
>TRBJ1-2|TRBV27|NA|NA
TGTGCCAGCAGCCCCTCGCGACGGCCTGGAGGCTATGGCTACACCTTC
CASSPSRRPGGYGYTF
>TRBJ2-7|TRBV28|NA|NA
TGTGCCAGCAGTTTTGGCAGGGGTCTGTTCTACGAGCAGTACTTC
CASSFGRGLFYEQYF
>TRBJ2-7|TRBV4-3|NA|NA
TGCGCCAGCAGCCAAGGTTTGTCTGAGTACGAGCAGTACTTC
CASSQGLSEYEQYF
>TRBJ2-7|TRBV27|TRBD2|few
TGTGCCAGCAGCTTAGGGGGTAGCGGGACATTCTCCTACGAGCAGTACTTC
CASSLGGSGTFSYEQYF
>TRBJ2-3|TRBV7-2|TRBD2|NA
TGTGCCAGCAGCTTCCTAGCGGGAGTAATCGCAGATACGCAGTATTTT
CASSFLAGVIADTQYF
>TRBJ2-3|TRBV4-1|NA|NA
TGCGCCAGCAGCCAAGCTAGCTGGGGTGGGACAGATACGCAGTATTTT
CASSQASWGGTDTQYF
>TRBJ2-7|TRBV5-3|TRBD2|NA
TGTGCCAGAAGGGAGCGGGAGGTCTCCTCCTTACCCTGCGAGCAGTACTTC
CARREREVSSLPCEQYF
>TRBJ2-3|TRBV28|TRBD1|NA
TGTGCCAGCACCATACGTTACAGGGGGCATCGGGGGACGCAGTATTTT
CASTIRYRGHRGTQYF
>TRBJ1-1|TRBV19|NA|NA
TGTGCCAGTAGTATAGCCGGGTCGGGTACTGAAGCTTTCTTT
CASSIAGSGTEAFF
>TRBJ2-2|TRBV18|TRBD2|NA
TGTGCCAGCTCGGAAGGACTAGCGAACACCGGGGAGCTGTTTTTT
CASSEGLANTGELFF
>TRBJ2-7|TRBV28|TRBD1|NA
TGTGCCAGCAGTTCCCAGGGGGCTGTCCGCTTC
CASSSQGAVRF
>TRBJ2-1|TRBV29-1|NA|once
TGCAGCGTTGAAGACAGGGAGCAGTTCTTC
CSVEDREQFF
>TRBJ1-5|TRBV19|NA|NA
TGTGCCAGTAGTACCCTAGGGACTCCCAGCAATCAGCCCCAGCATTTT
CASSTLGTPSNQPQHF
>TRBJ2-6|TRBV27|NA|NA
TGTGCCAGCAGTTCACGGCAGGGAAGCTCTGGGGCCAACGTCCTGACTTTC
CASSSRQGSSGANVLTF
>TRBJ1-1|TRBV19|NA|NA
TGTGCCAGTTTTTCTGAGGGGAGGATGATGAACACTGAAGCTTTCTTT
CASFSEGRMMNTEAFF
>TRBJ1-5|TRBV28|TRBD1|NA
TGTGCCAGCAGTCCGACCGGGACAGTTCTGGGTCAGCCCCAGCATTTT
CASSPTGTVLGQPQHF
>TRBJ2-7|TRBV28|TRBD1|NA
TGTGCCAGCAGTTTATCCGGGACAGGGGCTTTCGAGCAGTACTTC
CASSLSGTGAFEQYF
>TRBJ1-2|TRBV28|NA|NA
TGTGCCAGCAGTCTGACAACAGGGATTGGAGGTGGCTACACCTTC
CASSLTTGIGGGYTF
>TRBJ2-3|TRBV19|NA|NA
TGTGCCAGTAGTATCCAGCGGCTCACAGATACGCAGTATTTT
CASSIQRLTDTQYF
>TRBJ1-6|TRBV5-5|NA|NA
TGTGCCAGCAGCTTGGGGTCTTCAGGAGGGAATAATTCACCCCTCCACTTT
CASSLGSSGGNNSPLHF
>TRBJ1-5|TRBV5-3|NA|NA
TGTGCCAGAAAAAAGAGGGGGTCGGCGAGCAATCAGCCCCAGCATTTT
CARKKRGSASNQPQHF
>TRBJ2-7|TRBV5-6|TRBD1|NA
TGTGCCAGCAGCTGGGACAGGTCCTACGAGCAGTACTTC
CASSWDRSYEQYF
>TRBJ2-3|TRBV24-1|TRBD1|NA
TGTGCCACCAGTGAAGCCGGGACAGGGAAAGGCACAGATACGCAGTATTTT
CATSEAGTGKGTDTQYF
>TRBJ2-5|TRBV5-1|NA|NA
TGCGCCAGCACCTCCGGGCAGGGCCTCCAAGAGACCCAGTACTTC
CASTSGQGLQETQYF
>TRBJ1-1|TRBV5-6|NA|NA
TGTGCCAGCAGCTTGGACGGAGCCGTGAACACTGAAGCTTTCTTT
CASSLDGAVNTEAFF
>TRBJ1-1|TRBV9|NA|NA
TGTGCCAGCAGCGTAGAGAGTGAAGCTTTCTTT
CASSVESEAFF
>TRBJ2-3|TRBV13|NA|NA
TGTGCCAGCAGCTTAACGACTAGCACAGATACGCAGTATTTT
CASSLTTSTDTQYF
>TRBJ1-2|TRBV3-1/TRBV3-2|NA|NA
TGTGCCAGCAGCCCGGATTGGGCCTATGGCTACACCTTC
CASSPDWAYGYTF
>TRBJ2-7|TRBV10-3|TRBD1|NA
TGTGCCATCAGTGACTCCGGACAGGGCTACGAGCAGTACTTC
CAISDSGQGYEQYF
>TRBJ1-1|TRBV2|NA|NA
TGTGCCAGCAGCGCAGGGAAAGGGGTGAACACTGAAGCTTTCTTT
CASSAGKGVNTEAFF
>TRBJ2-5|TRBV4-3|TRBD1|NA
TGCGCCAGCAGCCGGTCGACAGGGGTTGAGACCCAGTACTTC
CASSRSTGVETQYF
>TRBJ1-2|TRBV12-3/TRBV12-4|TRBD1|NA
TGTGCCAGCAATACAGGGGAAGGCTATGGCTACACCTTC
CASNTGEGYGYTF
>TRBJ1-6|TRBV27|NA|once
TGTGCCAGCAGTTTCCTCGGCAGGAATTCACCCCTCCACTTT
CASSFLGRNSPLHF
>TRBJ2-3|TRBV14|TRBD1|NA
TGTGCCAGCAGCCCAGACAGGGGTTTCGATACGCAGTATTTT
CASSPDRGFDTQYF
>TRBJ2-2|TRBV20-1|NA|few
TGCAGTGCTAGAGTGCGCGGGGAGCTGTTTTTT
CSARVRGELFF
>TRBJ2-3|TRBV7-9|TRBD2|NA
TGTGCCAGCAGTTATGATCTAGCGGGTTGGGGGGATACGCAGTATTTT
CASSYDLAGWGDTQYF
>TRBJ1-5|TRBV19|NA|NA
TGTGCCAGTAGTAAGACCCAGGGGTATAGCAATCAGCCCCAGCATTTT
CASSKTQGYSNQPQHF
>TRBJ1-6|TRBV5-6|NA|NA
TGTGCCAGCAACCAAAGGGGGTCCTATAATTCACCCCTCCACTTT
CASNQRGSYNSPLHF
>TRBJ1-3|TRBV6-1|NA|NA
TGTGCCAGCAGTGAAGGGGGGGTTACCGTTTTTGGAAACACCATATATTTT
CASSEGGVTVFGNTIYF